The 25 T cell receptor beta chains below were found in one sample sequenced in a study of OX40 agonist ivuxolimab in advanced cancers. Libraries were prepared by immunoSEQ multiplex PCR; TCRdb keeps only in-frame clonotypes and omits some of them. Here the sample spans 95,000 to 150,000 clones, about nine tenths being singletons. The source material was CD4+ or CD8+ T cells sorted from blood, sampled in a trial of the OX40 agonist ivuxolimab. These receptors were taken from an adult with an advanced solid tumor such as melanoma, head and neck, liver or kidney cancer.

This chain links TRBV30 with TRBJ1-4, with D possibly matching TRBD1 (5 bases). The germline gives CDR1 GTSNPN, CDR2 SVGIG (reference sequence). Trimming took 0 bases from V and 7 from J, leaving 9 bases between them. The CDR3 spans 13 residues. CDR3 DNA sequence: TGTGCCTGGAGTGTAGGCGGGGGTGAAAAACTGTTTTTT. This gives the protein CAWSVGGGEKLFF.

CDR3 bases: TGTGCCAGCACATGGGCTGTCGGTCAGCCCCAGCATTTT. Translated: CASTWAVGQPQHF. The chain uses TRBV27 and TRBJ1-5; D remains unclear. Germline V gene sequence: CDR1 MNHEY, CDR2 SMNVEV (reference sequence). CDR3 length: 13 residues. V was clipped by 7 bases and J by 6 bases, with 13 bases between them.

This clone was detected once. This rearrangement joins TRBV6-1 to TRBJ1-2; TRBD1 is a possible D gene (5 bases). The germline gives CDR1 MNHNS, CDR2 SASEGT. With 2 bases removed from V and 1 base from J, the gap between germline ends came to 11 bases. The CDR3 has 15 residues. For the CDR3, the DNA is TGTGCCAGCAGTGAACCATCGACAGTTAACTATGGCTACACCTTC. It codes for CASSEPSTVNYGYTF.

The V call is TRBV10-1, the J call TRBJ2-5, with TRBD2 matching over 12 bases. Germline CDR1 reads WNHNN; CDR2 reads SYGVQD (reference sequence). This CDR3 has 16 amino acids. Trimming at V came to 3 bases and at J to 2 bases, leaving 4 bases not matched to a gene. In nucleotides, the CDR3 is TGCGCCAGCAGTGACACTAGCGGGAGGTCTCAAGAGACCCAGTACTTC. Translating it yields CASSDTSGRSQETQYF.

The V call is TRBV2, the J call TRBJ2-3; the D gene is possibly TRBD2 (6 bases). Germline CDR1 SNHLY, CDR2 FYNNEI. The ends were cut back, 6 bases at V and 2 bases at J, with 18 bases in the middle. CDR3 length: 16 amino acids. For the CDR3, the DNA is TGTGCCAGCAGGGACTTCACGGGAGCTTACACAGATACGCAGTATTTT. Amino acids: CASRDFTGAYTDTQYF. The full variable domain, rest sourced from reference TRBV2 and TRBJ2-3, is EPEVTQTPSHQVTQMGQEVILRCVPISNHLYFYWYRQILGQKVEFLVSFYNNEISEKSEIFDDQFSVERPDGSNFTLKIRSTKLEDSAMYFCASRDFTGAYTDTQYFGPGTRLTVL.

The V and J genes are TRBV11-3 and TRBJ2-1, with TRBD1 matching 9 bases. Germline CDR1 reads SGHNT; CDR2 reads YENEEA. V lost 5 bases, J lost 5 bases, and 10 bases stayed unmatched. The CDR3 spans 16 residues. The CDR3 DNA follows: TGTGCCAGCAGCGCTCGTTTAGGACAGGGGCACAATGAGCAGTTCTTC. Amino acids: CASSARLGQGHNEQFF.

The rearrangement uses TRBV10-3 and TRBJ2-1, with TRBD1 identical over 9 bases. This CDR3 comprises 15 residues. The V gene end was trimmed by 8 bases and the J gene end by 1 base; junction bases not matched to a gene: 6. From germline, CDR1 is ENHRY and CDR2 SYGVKD. CDR3 amino acids: CAIGTQGASYNEQFF. The CDR3 nucleotides are TGTGCCATCGGGACACAGGGGGCTTCCTACAATGAGCAGTTCTTC.

This clone came up once. Distinct nucleotide sequences in the sample also encode this CDR3. The chain carries TRBV9 and TRBJ2-1; 11 nucleotides align to TRBD2. CDR1 is SGDLS and CDR2 is YYNGEE in the germline V gene. This CDR3 spans 17 amino acids. The J segment lost 1 base and the V segment lost 0 bases, leaving 3 bases of the junction unmatched. The CDR3 sequence: CASSVGASGRSYNEQFF. CDR3 DNA sequence: TGTGCCAGCAGCGTAGGGGCTAGCGGGAGGTCCTACAATGAGCAGTTCTTC. The full variable domain, with the rest looked up from reference TRBV9 and TRBJ2-1, is DSGVTQTPKHLITATGQRVTLRCSPRSGDLSVYWYQQSLDQGLQFLIQYYNGEERAKGNILERFSAQQFPDLHSELNLSSLELGDSALYFCASSVGASGRSYNEQFFGPGTRLTVL.

Points on this clone: Other nucleotide sequences from this sample produce the same CDR3. As DNA, the CDR3 is TGTGCCAGCAGCTTAGTAACAGGGCTGAACACTGAAGCTTTCTTT. Protein sequence: CASSLVTGLNTEAFF. The V and J genes are TRBV7-9 and TRBJ1-1; D perhaps matches TRBD1 (6 bases). Germline assignment: CDR1 SEHNR and CDR2 FQNEAQ (reference sequence). V dropped 1 base and J dropped 0 bases, with 9 bases sitting between them. This CDR3 contains 15 residues. The whole variable domain, filled in from reference TRBV7-9 and TRBJ1-1, reads DTGVSQNPRHKITKRGQNVTFRCDPISEHNRLYWYRQTLGQGPEFLTYFQNEAQLEKSRLLSDRFSAERPKGSFSTLEIQRTEQGDSAMYLCASSLVTGLNTEAFFGQGTRLTVV.

V is TRBV30 and J is TRBJ2-3, with 14 bases lining up with TRBD2. This CDR3 has 15 residues. V shed 5 bases, J shed 6 bases, and the junction held 7 bases outside the gene matches. Germline V CDR1 and CDR2: GTSNPN, SVGIG (reference sequence). CDR3 region: CAWSGLAGALDTQYF. The CDR3 coding sequence is TGTGCCTGGTCGGGACTAGCGGGAGCTTTGGATACGCAGTATTTT.

This rearrangement joins TRBV28 to TRBJ2-7; D might be TRBD1 (5 bases). The CDR3 covers 12 residues. Germline V gene data show CDR1 as MDHEN and CDR2 as SYDVKM. Between the trimmed V and J ends, which lost 6 bases and 3 bases, there was a span of 9 bases. DNA of the CDR3: TGTGCCAGCAGATCGACAGTCTACGAGCAGTACTTC. Translation: CASRSTVYEQYF.

This chain joins TRBV30 and TRBJ2-7; tentative D call: TRBD1 (6 bases). V was pared by 5 bases and J by 4 bases, with 21 bases between. This CDR3 region has 15 residues. CDR1 GTSNPN and CDR2 SVGIG come from the germline V gene (reference sequence). The CDR3 loop reads CAWAKTGDSIYEQYF. The DNA of the CDR3 is TGTGCCTGGGCGAAGACAGGCGATTCCATATACGAGCAGTACTTC.

The rearrangement joins TRBV27 to TRBJ2-5; D unresolved. The assigned J gene may be wrong: the sequence end matches TRBJ2-7 better. The CDR3 is made up of 15 amino acids. The V gene's germline CDR1 is MNHEY and CDR2 SMNVEV (reference sequence). The CDR3 is CASSLTGLALDEQYF. In nucleotides, the CDR3 is TGTGCCAGCAGTTTGACGGGCCTCGCTCTCGACGAGCAGTACTTC.

The chain recombines TRBV28 with TRBJ1-4; 10 nucleotides agree with TRBD1. The CDR3 loop spans 18 amino acids. Trimming at V came to 6 bases and at J to 2 bases, leaving 12 bases not matched to a gene. Germline CDR1 and CDR2: MDHEN and SYDVKM. The CDR3 is CASRGDPGQGFTNEKLFF. The CDR3 nucleotides read TGTGCCAGCAGAGGCGACCCGGGACAGGGGTTCACTAATGAAAAACTGTTTTTT.

This clone was recorded once. J is TRBJ2-5 and V is TRBV19; possible D gene TRBD2, 5 bases. The CDR3 runs to 14 residues. In germline, CDR1 is LNHDA, CDR2 SQIVND (reference sequence). Between the trimmed V and J ends, which lost 10 bases and 1 base, there was a span of 16 bases. The CDR3 DNA reads TGTGCCACGCATCCCGGGGATACCCAAGAGACCCAGTACTTC. Residues: CATHPGDTQETQYF.

The V call is TRBV6-1, the J call TRBJ1-1; D is unclear. CDR3 length: 15 amino acids. V lost 6 bases to trimming and J lost 4 bases, with 18 bases between them. Germline V gene data show CDR1 as MNHNS and CDR2 as SASEGT. CDR3 protein: CASREYLPEGTEAFF. The DNA of the CDR3 is TGTGCCAGCAGGGAATACCTTCCCGAGGGCACTGAAGCTTTCTTT.

The chain combines TRBV7-8 with TRBJ2-1; 8 bases match TRBD2. V shed 5 bases and J 9 bases; nucleotides not matched to a gene: 12. Germline V gives CDR1 SGHVS, CDR2 FQNEAQ. This CDR3 comprises 15 residues. The CDR3 loop is CASSPGTSFHSEQFF. In DNA form, the CDR3 reads TGTGCCAGCAGCCCGGGGACTAGTTTCCACAGTGAGCAGTTCTTC.

This clone appeared a single time. The chain combines TRBV13 with TRBJ2-1; 7 bases are a match to TRBD2. With V trimmed by 4 bases and J by 3 bases, 3 bases remained unmatched. Germline V gene data show CDR1 as PRHDT and CDR2 as FYEKMQ (reference sequence). The CDR3 runs to 14 residues. CDR3 residues: CASSSGTNYNEQFF. The CDR3 nucleotides are TGTGCCAGCAGCTCAGGGACTAACTACAATGAGCAGTTCTTC.

The gene calls are TRBV7-2 and TRBJ2-7; 10 bases are shared with TRBD1. The CDR3 has 15 residues. Trimming took 0 bases from V and 4 from J; bases not matched to a gene: 3. Germline CDR1 is SGHTA and CDR2 is FQGNSA. The CDR3 loop is CASSLAGDRGYEQYF. The CDR3 DNA follows: TGTGCCAGCAGCTTAGCTGGGGACAGGGGTTACGAGCAGTACTTC. The entire variable domain, with the rest obtained from reference TRBV7-2 and TRBJ2-7, is as follows: GAGVSQSPSNKVTEKGKDVELRCDPISGHTALYWYRQSLGQGLEFLIYFQGNSAPDKSGLPSDRFSAERTGGSVSTLTIQRTQQEDSAVYLCASSLAGDRGYEQYFGPGTRLTVT.

This rearrangement joins TRBV25-1 to TRBJ1-2; no definite D call. The CDR3 runs 13 residues. Germline assignment: CDR1 MGHDK and CDR2 SYGVNS. The germline V and J ends were trimmed by 2 bases and 3 bases, with 7 bases remaining between them. The CDR3 DNA reads TGTGCCAGCAGTGAAGGCACAGACTATGGCTACACCTTC. It translates to CASSEGTDYGYTF.

The chain carries TRBV6-5 and TRBJ2-7, with TRBD2 matching over 12 bases. V was pared by 6 bases and J by 2 bases, with 5 bases of the junction left unmatched. Looked up from germline, CDR1 is MNHEY and CDR2 is SVGAGI. The CDR3 length is 15 residues. The CDR3 loop reads CASSAGLAGTYEQYF. The CDR3 DNA reads as TGTGCCAGCAGCGCAGGACTAGCGGGAACCTACGAGCAGTACTTC.

The chain couples TRBV9 to TRBJ2-2; 10 bases match TRBD2. After removal of 0 bases from V and 1 base from J, the junction contained 15 bases not matched to a gene. Germline values: CDR1 SGDLS, CDR2 YYNGEE. There are 21 residues in the CDR3. The CDR3 DNA is TGTGCCAGCAGCGTAGCTACCGGGCGTCGGAGCGGGAGGGTGAACACCGGGGAGCTGTTTTTT. This codes for CASSVATGRRSGRVNTGELFF.

V gene TRBV2 combines with J gene TRBJ2-5; 7 bases are a match to TRBD1. With V trimmed by 3 bases and J by 2 bases, 0 bases remained unmatched. CDR1 and CDR2 from the germline V gene are SNHLY and FYNNEI. This CDR3 contains 13 residues. For the CDR3, the DNA is TGTGCCAGCAGTGAGGACAGGCAAGAGACCCAGTACTTC. This sequence encodes CASSEDRQETQYF.

V usage is TRBV28 and J usage is TRBJ2-3; no reliable D call. Trimming shortened V by 4 bases and J by 1 base, and 9 bases separated the two germline ends. The CDR3 spans 14 residues. The germline V gene encodes CDR1 MDHEN and CDR2 SYDVKM. The CDR3: CASSSVPRTDTQYF. The CDR3 nucleotides read TGTGCCAGCAGTTCGGTGCCCCGCACAGATACGCAGTATTTT.

Only one count was recorded for this clone. The chain is built from TRBV7-2 and TRBJ2-5; no reliable D call. Germline V gene data show CDR1 as SGHTA and CDR2 as FQGNSA. The V end was cut by 3 bases, the J end by 5 bases, with 10 bases between. The CDR3 is made up of 13 amino acids. The CDR3 loop reads CASSFLGSETQYF. CDR3 coding DNA: TGTGCCAGCAGCTTCTTAGGGTCGGAGACCCAGTACTTC.